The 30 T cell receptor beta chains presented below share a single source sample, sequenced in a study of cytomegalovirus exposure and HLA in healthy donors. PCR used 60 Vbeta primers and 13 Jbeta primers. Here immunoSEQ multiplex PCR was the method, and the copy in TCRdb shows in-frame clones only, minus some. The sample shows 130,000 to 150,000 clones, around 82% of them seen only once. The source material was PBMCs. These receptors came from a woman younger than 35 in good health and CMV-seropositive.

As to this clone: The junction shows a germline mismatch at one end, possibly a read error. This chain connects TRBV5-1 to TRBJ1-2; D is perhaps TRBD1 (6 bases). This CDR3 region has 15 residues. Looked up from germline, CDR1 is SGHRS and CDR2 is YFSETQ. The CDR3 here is CASSHRQDTNYGYAF. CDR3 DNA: TGCGCCAGCAGCCACCGACAGGACACTAACTATGGCTACGCCTTC.

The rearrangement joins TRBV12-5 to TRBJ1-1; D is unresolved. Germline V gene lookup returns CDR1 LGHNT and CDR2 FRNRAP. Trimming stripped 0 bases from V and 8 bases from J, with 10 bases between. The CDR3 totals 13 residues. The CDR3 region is CASGLVVSSEAFF. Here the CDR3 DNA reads TGTGCTAGTGGTTTGGTTGTGAGTTCCGAAGCTTTCTTT. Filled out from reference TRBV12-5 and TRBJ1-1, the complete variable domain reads DARVTQTPRHKVTEMGQEVTMRCQPILGHNTVFWYRQTMMQGLELLAYFRNRAPLDDSGMPKDRFSAEMPDATLATLKIQPSEPRDSAVYFCASGLVVSSEAFFGQGTRLTVV.

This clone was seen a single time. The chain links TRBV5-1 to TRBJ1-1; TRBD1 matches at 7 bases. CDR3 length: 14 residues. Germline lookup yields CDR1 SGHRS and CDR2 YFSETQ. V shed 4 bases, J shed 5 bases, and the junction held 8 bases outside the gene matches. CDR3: CASSRQGGVTEAFF. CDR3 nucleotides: TGCGCCAGCAGCAGACAGGGAGGTGTGACTGAAGCTTTCTTT. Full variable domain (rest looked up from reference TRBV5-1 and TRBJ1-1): KAGVTQTPRYLIKTRGQQVTLSCSPISGHRSVSWYQQTPGQGLQFLFEYFSETQRNKGNFPGRFSGRQFSNSRSEMNVSTLELGDSALYLCASSRQGGVTEAFFGQGTRLTVV.

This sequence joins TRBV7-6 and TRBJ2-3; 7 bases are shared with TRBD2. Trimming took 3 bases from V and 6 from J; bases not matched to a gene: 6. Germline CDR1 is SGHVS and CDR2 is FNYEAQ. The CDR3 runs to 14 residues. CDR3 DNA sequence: TGTGCCAGCAGCTTCGGGGGGACCATGGATACGCAGTATTTT. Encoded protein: CASSFGGTMDTQYF.

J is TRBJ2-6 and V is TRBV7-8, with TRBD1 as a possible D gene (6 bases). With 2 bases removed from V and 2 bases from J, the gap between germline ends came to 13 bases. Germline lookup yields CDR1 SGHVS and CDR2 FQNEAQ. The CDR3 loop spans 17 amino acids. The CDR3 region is CASSLTNTGTGANVLTF. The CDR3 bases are TGTGCCAGCAGCTTAACGAATACAGGGACTGGGGCCAACGTCCTGACTTTC.

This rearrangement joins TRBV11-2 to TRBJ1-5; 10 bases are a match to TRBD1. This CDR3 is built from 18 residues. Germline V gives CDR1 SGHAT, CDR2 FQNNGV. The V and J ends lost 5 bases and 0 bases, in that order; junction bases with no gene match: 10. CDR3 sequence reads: CASSRFGQGVNSNQPQHF. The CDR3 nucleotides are TGTGCCAGCAGCCGGTTTGGACAGGGGGTAAATAGCAATCAGCCCCAGCATTTT. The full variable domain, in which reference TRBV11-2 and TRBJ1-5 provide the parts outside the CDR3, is EAGVAQSPRYKIIEKRQSVAFWCNPISGHATLYWYQQILGQGPKLLIQFQNNGVVDDSQLPKDRFSAERLKGVDSTLKIQPAKLEDSAVYLCASSRFGQGVNSNQPQHFGDGTRLSIL.

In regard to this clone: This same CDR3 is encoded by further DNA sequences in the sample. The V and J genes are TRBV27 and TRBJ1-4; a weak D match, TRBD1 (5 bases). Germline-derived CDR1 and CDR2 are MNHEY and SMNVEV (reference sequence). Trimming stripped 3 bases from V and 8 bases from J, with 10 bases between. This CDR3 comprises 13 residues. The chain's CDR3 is CASSLQGGEKLFF. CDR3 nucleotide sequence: TGTGCCAGCAGTTTGCAGGGTGGGGAAAAACTGTTTTTT.

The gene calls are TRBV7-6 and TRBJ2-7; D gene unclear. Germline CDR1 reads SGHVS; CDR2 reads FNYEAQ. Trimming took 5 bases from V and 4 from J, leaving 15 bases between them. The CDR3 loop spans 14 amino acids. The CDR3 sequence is CASSPDPSRYEQYF. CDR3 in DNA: TGTGCCAGCAGCCCAGACCCCTCTAGGTACGAGCAGTACTTC.

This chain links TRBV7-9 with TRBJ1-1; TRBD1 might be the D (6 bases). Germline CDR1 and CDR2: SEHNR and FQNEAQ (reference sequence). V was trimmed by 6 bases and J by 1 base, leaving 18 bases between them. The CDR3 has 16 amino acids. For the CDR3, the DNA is TGTGCCAGCAGTATAGGGGGTCCAACAAGGAACACTGAAGCTTTCTTT. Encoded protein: CASSIGGPTRNTEAFF.

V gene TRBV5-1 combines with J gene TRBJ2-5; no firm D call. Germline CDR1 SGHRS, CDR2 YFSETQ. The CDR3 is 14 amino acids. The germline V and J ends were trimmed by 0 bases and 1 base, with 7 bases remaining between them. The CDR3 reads CASSLESGQETQYF. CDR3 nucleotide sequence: TGCGCCAGCAGCTTGGAGAGTGGCCAAGAGACCCAGTACTTC.

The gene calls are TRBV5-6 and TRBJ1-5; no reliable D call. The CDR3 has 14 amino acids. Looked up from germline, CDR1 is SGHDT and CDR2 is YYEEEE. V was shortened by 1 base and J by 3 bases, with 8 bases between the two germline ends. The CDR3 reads CASSLLADNQPQHF. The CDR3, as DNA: TGTGCCAGCAGCTTGCTGGCCGACAATCAGCCCCAGCATTTT.

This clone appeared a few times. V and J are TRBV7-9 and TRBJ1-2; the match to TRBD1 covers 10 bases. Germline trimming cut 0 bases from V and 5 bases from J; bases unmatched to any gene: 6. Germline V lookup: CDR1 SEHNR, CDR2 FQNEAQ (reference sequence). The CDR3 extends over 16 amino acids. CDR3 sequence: CASSLATGTGDYGYTF. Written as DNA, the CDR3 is TGTGCCAGCAGCTTAGCGACCGGGACAGGGGATTATGGCTACACCTTC.

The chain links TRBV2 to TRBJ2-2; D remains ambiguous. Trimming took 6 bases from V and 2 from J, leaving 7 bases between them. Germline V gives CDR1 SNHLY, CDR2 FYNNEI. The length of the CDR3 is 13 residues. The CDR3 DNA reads TGTGCCAGCAGGCAGGAAAACACCGGGGAGCTGTTTTTT. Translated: CASRQENTGELFF.

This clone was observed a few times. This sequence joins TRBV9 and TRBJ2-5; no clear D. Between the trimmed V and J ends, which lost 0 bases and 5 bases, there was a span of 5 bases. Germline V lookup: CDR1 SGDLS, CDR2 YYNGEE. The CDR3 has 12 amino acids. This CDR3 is CASSVVGETQYF. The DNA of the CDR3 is TGTGCCAGCAGCGTAGTCGGGGAGACCCAGTACTTC.

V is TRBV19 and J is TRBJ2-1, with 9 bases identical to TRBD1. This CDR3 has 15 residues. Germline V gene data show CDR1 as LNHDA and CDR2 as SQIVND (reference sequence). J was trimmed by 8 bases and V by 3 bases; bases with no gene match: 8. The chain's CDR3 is CASSIPGQGKDEQFF. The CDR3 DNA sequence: TGTGCCAGTAGTATCCCGGGACAGGGTAAGGATGAGCAGTTCTTC.

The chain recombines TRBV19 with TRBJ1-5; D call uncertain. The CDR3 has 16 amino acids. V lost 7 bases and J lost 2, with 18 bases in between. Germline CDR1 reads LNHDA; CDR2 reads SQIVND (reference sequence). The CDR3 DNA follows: TGTGCCAGTACGTTGCAGGTGAATAGTGGCAATCAGCCCCAGCATTTT. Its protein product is CASTLQVNSGNQPQHF.

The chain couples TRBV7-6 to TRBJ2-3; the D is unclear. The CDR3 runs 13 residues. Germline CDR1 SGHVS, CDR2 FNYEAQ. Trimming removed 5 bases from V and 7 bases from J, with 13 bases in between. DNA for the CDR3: TGTGCCAGCAGCCCCTCTGCACATTATACGCAGTATTTT. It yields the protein CASSPSAHYTQYF.

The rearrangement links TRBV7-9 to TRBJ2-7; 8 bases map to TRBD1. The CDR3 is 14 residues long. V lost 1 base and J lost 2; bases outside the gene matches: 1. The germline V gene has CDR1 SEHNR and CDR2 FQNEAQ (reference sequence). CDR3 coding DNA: TGTGCCAGCAGCTTAGACAGGGGGACCTACGAGCAGTACTTC. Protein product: CASSLDRGTYEQYF. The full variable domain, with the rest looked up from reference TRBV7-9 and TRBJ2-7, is DTGVSQNPRHKITKRGQNVTFRCDPISEHNRLYWYRQTLGQGPEFLTYFQNEAQLEKSRLLSDRFSAERPKGSFSTLEIQRTEQGDSAMYLCASSLDRGTYEQYFGPGTRLTVT.

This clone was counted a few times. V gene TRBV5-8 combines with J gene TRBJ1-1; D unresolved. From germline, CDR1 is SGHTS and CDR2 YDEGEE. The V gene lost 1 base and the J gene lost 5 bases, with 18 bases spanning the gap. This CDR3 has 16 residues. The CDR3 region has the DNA TGTGCCAGCAGCTTGAGGCTCACCGGCTCGGGGACTGAAGCTTTCTTT. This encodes CASSLRLTGSGTEAFF.

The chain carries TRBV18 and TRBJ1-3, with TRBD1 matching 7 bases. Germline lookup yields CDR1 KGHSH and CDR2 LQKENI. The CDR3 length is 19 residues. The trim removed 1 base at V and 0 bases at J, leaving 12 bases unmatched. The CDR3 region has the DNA TGTGCCAGCTCACCACGGTTGATCGGACAGGAACGCTCTGGAAACACCATATATTTT. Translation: CASSPRLIGQERSGNTIYF.

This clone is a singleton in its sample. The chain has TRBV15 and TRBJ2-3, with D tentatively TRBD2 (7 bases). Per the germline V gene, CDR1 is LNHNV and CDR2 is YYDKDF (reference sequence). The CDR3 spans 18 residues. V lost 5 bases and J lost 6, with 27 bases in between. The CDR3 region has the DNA TGTGCCACCAGCGGACGCTTCAAGGCCGGGGGGCTTCGGGATACGCAGTATTTT. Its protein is CATSGRFKAGGLRDTQYF. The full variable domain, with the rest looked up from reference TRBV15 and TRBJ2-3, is DAMVIQNPRYQVTQFGKPVTLSCSQTLNHNVMYWYQQKSSQAPKLLFHYYDKDFNNEADTPDNFQSRRPNTSFCFLDIRSPGLGDTAMYLCATSGRFKAGGLRDTQYFGPGTRLTVL.

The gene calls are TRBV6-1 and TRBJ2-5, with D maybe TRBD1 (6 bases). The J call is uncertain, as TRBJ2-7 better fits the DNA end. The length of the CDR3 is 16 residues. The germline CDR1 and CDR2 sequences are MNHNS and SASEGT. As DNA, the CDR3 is TGTGCCAGCAGTGACTTACACCGGACAGATTCCTACGAGCAGTACTTC. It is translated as CASSDLHRTDSYEQYF.

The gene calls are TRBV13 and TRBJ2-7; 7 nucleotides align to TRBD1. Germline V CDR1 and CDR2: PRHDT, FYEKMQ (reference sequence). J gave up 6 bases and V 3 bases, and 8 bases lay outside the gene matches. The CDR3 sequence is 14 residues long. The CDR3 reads CASSFLSAGGEQYF. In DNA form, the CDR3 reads TGTGCCAGCAGCTTTTTGTCTGCAGGGGGCGAGCAGTACTTC.

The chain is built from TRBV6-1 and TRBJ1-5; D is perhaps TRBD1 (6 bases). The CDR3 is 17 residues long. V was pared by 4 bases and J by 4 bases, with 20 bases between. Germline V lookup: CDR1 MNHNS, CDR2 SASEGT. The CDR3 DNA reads TGTGCCAGCAGTGCTCACCGCCCGCGGGGGCTAAATCAGCCCCAGCATTTT. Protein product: CASSAHRPRGLNQPQHF.

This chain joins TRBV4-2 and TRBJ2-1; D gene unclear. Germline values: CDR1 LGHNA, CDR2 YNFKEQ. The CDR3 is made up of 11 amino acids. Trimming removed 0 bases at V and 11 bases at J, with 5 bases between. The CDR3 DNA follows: TGTGCCAGCAGCCAAGACGGTAAGCAGTTCTTC. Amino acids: CASSQDGKQFF.

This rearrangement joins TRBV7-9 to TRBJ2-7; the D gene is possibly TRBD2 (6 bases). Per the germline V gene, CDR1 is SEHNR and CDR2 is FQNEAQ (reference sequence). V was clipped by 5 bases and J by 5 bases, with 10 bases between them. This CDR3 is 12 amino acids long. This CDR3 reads CASSVRENEQYF. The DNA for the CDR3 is TGTGCCAGCAGCGTCCGGGAGAACGAGCAGTACTTC.

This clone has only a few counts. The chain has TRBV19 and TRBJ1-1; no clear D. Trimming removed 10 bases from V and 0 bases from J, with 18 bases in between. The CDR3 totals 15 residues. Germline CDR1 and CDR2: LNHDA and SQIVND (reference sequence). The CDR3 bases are TGTGCCACCCTGGGGAGAGGGATCATGAACACTGAAGCTTTCTTT. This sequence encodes CATLGRGIMNTEAFF.

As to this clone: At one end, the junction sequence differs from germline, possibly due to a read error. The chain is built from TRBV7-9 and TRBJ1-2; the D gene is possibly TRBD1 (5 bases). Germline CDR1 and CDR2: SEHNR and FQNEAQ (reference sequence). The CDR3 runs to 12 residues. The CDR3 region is CSSSWGGVHYTF. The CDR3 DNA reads TGTTCCAGCAGCTGGGGGGGGGTTCATTACACCTTC. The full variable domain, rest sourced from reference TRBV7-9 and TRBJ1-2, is DTGVSQNPRHKITKRGQNVTFRCDPISEHNRLYWYRQTLGQGPEFLTYFQNEAQLEKSRLLSDRFSAERPKGSFSTLEIQRTEQGDSAMYLCSSSWGGVHYTFGSGTRLTVV.

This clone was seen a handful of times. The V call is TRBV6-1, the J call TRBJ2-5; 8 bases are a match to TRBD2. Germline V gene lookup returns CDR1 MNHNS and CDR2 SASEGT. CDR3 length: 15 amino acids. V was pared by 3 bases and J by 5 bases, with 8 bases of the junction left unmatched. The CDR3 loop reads CASSDSAGGGETQYF. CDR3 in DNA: TGTGCCAGCAGTGACTCTGCGGGGGGCGGCGAGACCCAGTACTTC.

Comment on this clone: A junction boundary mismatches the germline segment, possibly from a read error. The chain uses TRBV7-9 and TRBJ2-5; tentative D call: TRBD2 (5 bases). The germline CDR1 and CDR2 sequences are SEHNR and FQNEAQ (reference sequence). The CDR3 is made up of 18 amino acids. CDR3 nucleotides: TGTGCCAGCACCCGACCGGGGTTGCGGAAGACCCCCCAAGAGATCCAGTACTTC. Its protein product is CASTRPGLRKTPQEIQYF.